A selection of T cell receptor beta chains follows, all from one sample in a study of shared clonotypes between healthy human individuals. Repertoires were generated with immunoSEQ multiplex PCR, while TCRdb's copy carries only in-frame clones and drops some. The sample contains 740,000 or so clones, 73% of which appear only once. The sequenced sample was memory CD4+ T cells sorted from blood. The receptors here all came from a woman between 25 and 40 years old in good health. CDR3s include the opening cysteine and the closing phenylalanine or tryptophan. The D gene is left open where the match is weak. Rows give clone size only sometimes, using once, few, many, or a class for an expanded clone.

d_call	clone_size	v_call	cdr3_length	j_call	cdr3_nt	cdr3_aa
TRBD1	NA	TRBV11-2	15	TRBJ2-5	TGTGCCAGCAGCCCCTCACACAGGGGGCAAGAGACCCAGTACTTC	CASSPSHRGQETQYF
TRBD2	NA	TRBV7-9	15	TRBJ2-5	TGTGCCAGCAGTCGTTGGACTAGCGAAGAAGAGACCCAGTACTTC	CASSRWTSEEETQYF
NA	NA	TRBV19	13	TRBJ2-1	TGTGCCAGTAGTCCAACCCATGACAATGAGCAGTTCTTC	CASSPTHDNEQFF
NA	NA	TRBV5-1	13	TRBJ2-2	TGCGCCAGCAGCTCCGGCCTGGTCGGGGAGCTGTTTTTT	CASSSGLVGELFF
NA	few	TRBV5-1	12	TRBJ2-5	TGCGCCAGCAGCTCAAACCCGGAGACCCAGTACTTC	CASSSNPETQYF
NA	NA	TRBV28	10	TRBJ1-5	TGTGCCAGCGGTTATCAGCCCCAGCATTTT	CASGYQPQHF
TRBD2	NA	TRBV5-1	17	TRBJ2-3	TGCGCCAGCAGCCCACACCTAGCGGGAGATTTTTCAGATACGCAGTATTTT	CASSPHLAGDFSDTQYF
NA	NA	TRBV7-3	14	TRBJ2-3	TGTGCCAGCAGCCCCGGGAGTCGGGGAGATACGCAGTATTTT	CASSPGSRGDTQYF
NA	few	TRBV5-8	14	TRBJ1-3	TGTGCCAGCAGCGTTGATCGCTCTGGAAACACCATATATTTT	CASSVDRSGNTIYF
NA	NA	TRBV28	13	TRBJ1-4	TGTGCCAGCAGTACATCGACAGATGAAAAACTGTTTTTT	CASSTSTDEKLFF
NA	few	TRBV29-1	14	TRBJ1-2	TGCAGCGTTGTCCCCGGGGGGGGAGGCCATGGCTACACCTTC	CSVVPGGGGHGYTF
TRBD2	NA	TRBV10-3	14	TRBJ2-7	TGTGCCATCAGAACCGGGACTAGCGGCTACGAGCAGTACTTC	CAIRTGTSGYEQYF
NA	few	TRBV28	13	TRBJ2-3	TGTGCCAGCAGTGCCGGGGCCAGGGGTACGCAGTATTTT	CASSAGARGTQYF
TRBD2	NA	TRBV19	15	TRBJ2-7	TGTGCCAGTAGTCCCCGGGGACTAGCGGCCTACGAGCAGTACTTC	CASSPRGLAAYEQYF
NA	NA	TRBV19	12	TRBJ1-1	TGTGCCAGTAGCAGGGTGAAGTCTGAAGCTTTCTTT	CASSRVKSEAFF
TRBD1	few	TRBV25-1	14	TRBJ1-1	TGTGCCAGCAGTGCGGACAGGGGGTACACTGAAGCTTTCTTT	CASSADRGYTEAFF
TRBD2	NA	TRBV7-2	14	TRBJ2-7	TGTGCCAGCGGAACAGCGGGAGTGGTGTACGAGCAGTACTTC	CASGTAGVVYEQYF
NA	medium-sized	TRBV10-2	12	TRBJ2-1	TGCGCCAGCAGGGAGGCCTACAATGAGCAGTTCTTC	CASREAYNEQFF
TRBD1	NA	TRBV5-4	15	TRBJ1-1	TGTGCCAGCAGCACGGCACAGGGGGCGAACACTGAAGCTTTCTTT	CASSTAQGANTEAFF
TRBD1	many	TRBV19	18	TRBJ1-1	TGTGCCAGTAGTATAGTTCTCGGGACAGGGAGGAGGACTGGAAAAGCTTTCTTT	CASSIVLGTGRRTGKAFF
NA	NA	TRBV6-1	13	TRBJ2-7	TGTGCCAGCATAGACAGGGAGGCCTACGAGCAGTACTTC	CASIDREAYEQYF
TRBD1	NA	TRBV5-8	16	TRBJ2-3	TGTGCCAGCAGCTTGTCCAGGACAGGGGGCTTAGATACGCAGTATTTT	CASSLSRTGGLDTQYF
NA	NA	TRBV28	11	TRBJ1-5	TGTGCCAGCAGTCCCAATTGGGCCCAGCATTTT	CASSPNWAQHF
TRBD1	NA	TRBV10-2	15	TRBJ1-3	TGCGCCAGCAGCGAGGACAGGGCGTCTGGAAACACCATATATTTT	CASSEDRASGNTIYF
TRBD1	NA	TRBV2	16	TRBJ2-7	TGTGCCAGCAGAAACAGGGGCGCTAGCCCCCCCTACGAGCAGTACTTC	CASRNRGASPPYEQYF
NA	NA	TRBV11-2	15	TRBJ2-5	TGTGCCAGCAGCTTAGGGCCGGGAGCAGAAGAGACCCAGTACTTC	CASSLGPGAEETQYF
NA	NA	TRBV14	12	TRBJ2-7	TGTGCCAGCGGCAGGACCCCCTACGAGCAGTACTTC	CASGRTPYEQYF
TRBD1	NA	TRBV28	15	TRBJ2-1	TGTGCCAGCAGATCGGACAGGGTGGAGAACAATGAGCAGTTCTTC	CASRSDRVENNEQFF
NA	NA	TRBV15	13	TRBJ1-4	TGTGCTTCTCAACACTCAACTAATGAAAAACTGTTTTTT	CASQHSTNEKLFF
NA	few	TRBV25-1	16	TRBJ2-3	TGTGCCAGCAGGGTGGCCGGCGGGACTTACCCAGATACGCAGTATTTT	CASRVAGGTYPDTQYF
TRBD2	NA	TRBV28	14	TRBJ2-7	TGTGCCAGCAGTCCTAGCGGGAGAACCTACGAGCAGTACTTC	CASSPSGRTYEQYF
NA	NA	TRBV7-2	15	TRBJ2-6	TGTGCCAGCAGCTTGGGGGGCTCTGGGGCCAACGTCCTGACTTTC	CASSLGGSGANVLTF
NA	once	TRBV4-2	14	TRBJ2-3	TGTGCCAGCAGCCAAGCAGACAGCACAGATACGCAGTATTTT	CASSQADSTDTQYF
NA	NA	TRBV2	12	TRBJ1-4	TGTGCCAGCAGTGACCTCGGGGGAAAACTGTTTTTT	CASSDLGGKLFF
NA	NA	TRBV4-2	12	TRBJ1-2	TGTGCCAGCAGCCAAGATTACCATGGCTACACCTTC	CASSQDYHGYTF
NA	NA	TRBV28	13	TRBJ1-5	TGTGCCAGCAGTTTCAGAAACAATCAGCCCCAGCATTTT	CASSFRNNQPQHF
TRBD2	NA	TRBV19	15	TRBJ2-1	TGTGCCAGTAGCTTCACTAGCGGGAGGGACAATGAGCAGTTCTTC	CASSFTSGRDNEQFF
NA	NA	TRBV12-5	13	TRBJ1-2	TGTGCTAGTGGGGACCGCCCCGACGATGACTACACCTTC	CASGDRPDDDYTF
NA	NA	TRBV28	15	TRBJ1-3	TGTGCCAGCAGTTCAAGACTGGCCCGAAGAAACACCATATATTTT	CASSSRLARRNTIYF
TRBD2	NA	TRBV5-1	18	TRBJ2-3	TGCGCCAGCAGCTTGTCTACTAGCGGGAGGTTTCGCACAGATACGCAGTATTTT	CASSLSTSGRFRTDTQYF
TRBD2	NA	TRBV27	16	TRBJ2-7	TGTGCCAGCAGTTTATCGGGGGGAGGGCGGCCCTACGAGCAGTACTTC	CASSLSGGGRPYEQYF
NA	many	TRBV28	12	TRBJ1-2	TGTGCCAGCAGTTTGTCAAATTATGGCTACACCTTC	CASSLSNYGYTF
NA	NA	TRBV14	15	TRBJ2-7	TGTGCCAGCAGCCGCGCGTCCGTAAAGGCGGCCGAGCAGTACTTC	CASSRASVKAAEQYF
NA	many	TRBV2	13	TRBJ1-5	TGTGCCAGCAAAAGGGAACTTGCTCAGCCCCAGCATTTT	CASKRELAQPQHF
NA	NA	TRBV28	12	TRBJ1-5	TGTGCCAGCACGTCGCTTTACCAGCCCCAGCATTTT	CASTSLYQPQHF
NA	NA	TRBV6-6	15	TRBJ2-3	TGTGCCAGCACGTCGCAGGGGCTACCCACAGATACGCAGTATTTT	CASTSQGLPTDTQYF
NA	NA	TRBV6-5	12	TRBJ2-1	TGTGCCAGCAGTTACCATCCGGGAGAGCAGTTCTTC	CASSYHPGEQFF
TRBD1	NA	TRBV28	13	TRBJ2-1	TGTGCCAGCAAGGACAGGCGTTACAATGAGCAGTTCTTC	CASKDRRYNEQFF
TRBD1	NA	TRBV10-3	16	TRBJ2-7	TGTGCCATCAGTGAGGCGCCCCGGGACAGAGCCTACGAGCAGTACTTC	CAISEAPRDRAYEQYF
NA	NA	TRBV10-3	13	TRBJ1-1	TGTGCCATCCGGGGTAGCCAGAACACTGAAGCTTTCTTT	CAIRGSQNTEAFF
NA	NA	TRBV30	13	TRBJ1-1	TGTGCCTGCCAAACGGCGATGAACACTGAAGCTTTCTTT	CACQTAMNTEAFF
TRBD1	once	TRBV30	13	TRBJ2-7	TGTGCCCATTCTTCAGGGGGTTGGTACGAGCAGTACTTC	CAHSSGGWYEQYF
NA	NA	TRBV19	14	TRBJ2-7	TGTGCCAGTAGTATCCAGGCAGCAGACTACGAGCAGTACTTC	CASSIQAADYEQYF